The next 3 T cell receptor beta chains were all read from a single sample in a study of identical twins (TCRdb year 2016). The library was produced with 5' RACE. The instrument was an Illumina HiSeq 2000. TCRdb passed the public sequencing reads through fastp at Q25 and MiXCR, retaining productive beta sequences. Each CDR3 protein appears once, grouped with its most common genes and DNA. Across this sample there are a few hundred thousand distinct CDR3 sequences, with more than 6.5% seen only once. The top ten constitute approximately 2.1% of the sample. This same sample was also taken into another study, of yellow fever vaccine responses in identical twins.

The sequenced sample was memory (CD45RO+) T cells sorted from blood. This specimen's cell subset or site label, per the study, means: CD45RO+ enriched T cells. The receptors originated from a woman aged 18-29 years in good health.

V gene TRBV4-2 combines with J gene TRBJ2-7, with 11 bases identical to TRBD2. Losses at the gene ends were 4 bases for V and 4 bases for J; bases not matched to a gene: 9. The V gene's germline CDR1 is LGHNA and CDR2 YNFKEQ. The CDR3 is made up of 16 amino acids. The CDR3, as DNA: TGTGCCAGCAGCCCGATAACTAGCGGGAGCTTTTACGAGCAGTACTTC. It yields the protein CASSPITSGSFYEQYF.

The table lists this clonotype with a few counts. The rearrangement joins TRBV12-3 or TRBV12-4 to TRBJ2-1, with TRBD1 matching 11 bases. The CDR3 has 15 amino acids. Trimming cost V 6 bases and J 4 bases; bases outside gene matches: 5. The CDR3 bases are TGTGCCAGCAGGTCCGGGACAGGGGGGTACAATGAGCAGTTCTTC. Encoded protein: CASRSGTGGYNEQFF.

This clonotype was counted a single time. A much larger clone differs by one base, so this may be a read error. The chain uses TRBV29-1 and TRBJ2-1; perhaps TRBD2 as D (5 bases). In germline, CDR1 is SQVTM, CDR2 ANQGSEA. CDR3 length: 14 residues. The CDR3 loop is CSVERNYGVNKQFF. CDR3 in DNA: TGCAGCGTTGAGAGAAACTACGGGGTCAATAAGCAGTTCTTC.